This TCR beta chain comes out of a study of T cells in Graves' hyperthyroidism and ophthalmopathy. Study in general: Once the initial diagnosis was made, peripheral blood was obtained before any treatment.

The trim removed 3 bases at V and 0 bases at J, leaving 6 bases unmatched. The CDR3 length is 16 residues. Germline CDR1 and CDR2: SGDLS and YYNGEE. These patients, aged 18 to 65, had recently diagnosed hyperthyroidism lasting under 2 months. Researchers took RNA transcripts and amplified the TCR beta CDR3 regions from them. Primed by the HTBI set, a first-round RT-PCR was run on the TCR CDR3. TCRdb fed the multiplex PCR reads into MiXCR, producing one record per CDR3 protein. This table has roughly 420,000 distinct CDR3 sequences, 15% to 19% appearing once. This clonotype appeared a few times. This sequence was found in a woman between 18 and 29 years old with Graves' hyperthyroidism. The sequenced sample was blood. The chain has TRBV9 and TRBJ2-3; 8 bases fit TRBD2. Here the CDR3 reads CASSAGGATSTDTQYF. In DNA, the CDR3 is TGTGCCAGCAGCGCGGGGGGGGCCACTAGCACAGATACGCAGTATTTT.